What follows is one T cell receptor (beta chain) and its context. What it binds is not known. The sample comes from a study of T cell responses to AZD1222 COVID-19 vaccine. Study results and limitations: Epitopes outside B.1.351 and B.1.1.7 mutated regions reportedly drew nearly half of spike TCRs.

Germline assignment: CDR1 KGHSH and CDR2 LQKENI. This CDR3 comprises 13 residues. Between the trimmed V and J ends, which lost 2 bases and 6 bases, there was a span of 7 bases. Data came from immunoSEQ multiplex PCR; TCRdb stores just in-frame clones and leaves some out. This table has 160,000 or so clones, 90% appearing once. Sequences were derived from peripheral blood, sampled on day 0 of AZD1222 vaccination. This TCR was recovered from an adult in good health. The J gene is TRBJ2-2, the V gene TRBV18; D ambiguous. CDR3 sequence: CASSPADAGELFF. The CDR3 bases are TGTGCCAGCTCACCAGCCGACGCCGGGGAGCTGTTTTTT.